This T cell receptor beta chain was retrieved from a study of T-cell reconstitution after alpha-beta-depleted transplantation in children (dated by TCRdb to 2015 to 2016). For context, the study as a whole: Using TCR repertoire profiling, the study quantitatively followed how T-cell immune reconstitution unfolded in children after TCRalphabeta/CD19-depleted allogeneic hematopoietic cell transplantation. Findings and caveats that apply to the study as a whole: The apparently early alphabetaT-cell count recovery about two months after transplant was reportedly dependent on only several hundred rapidly expanded clones derived from non-depleted graft cells. In some patients, the high TCRbeta diversity seen at day 60 was put down to recipient T cells and intrathymic progenitors that had survived conditioning. Hyperexpanded clone frequencies declined over subsequent months; after one year, T-cell counts and TCRbeta diversity were mostly attributed to newly produced T cells.

For this clonotype: This receptor's antigen is unknown. No qualities accompany the bases; no much larger clone lies one base away.

V drops 4 bases and J drops 2 bases, leaving 8 bases in between. The germline V gene encodes CDR1 SNHLY and CDR2 FYNNEI. From the cysteine through the phenylalanine, the CDR3 covers 13 amino acids. Just the 39-base CDR3 DNA is kept, in frame starting at base 1. Sample treatment or condition, as interpreted from the label and publication: allogeneic hematopoietic cell transplantation with graft depleted of TCRalphabeta T cells and CD19 B cells. The children who served as transplant recipients had been given grafts of TCRalphabeta/CD19-depleted allogeneic hematopoietic cells. Library prep was done by PCR. Sequencing instrument: Illumina HiSeq 2500. TCR library preparation used molecular barcoding, with unique molecular identifiers applied to normalize quantification of the TCRbeta repertoire. TCRdb reprocessed the public reads (quality trimming at Q25 with fastp, clone calling with MiXCR) and kept in-frame beta chains. Under each unique CDR3 protein, matching rows form one entry showing the most common genes and DNA. Present in this sample are about 300,000 distinct CDR3 sequences, around 7.1% of which were seen just once. The top ten clonotypes cover approximately 8.6% of the sample.

The V and J genes are TRBV2 and TRBJ1-2; TRBD1 is perhaps the D gene, given 5 matching bases. Sequences were derived from peripheral blood, sampled 360 days after TCRalphabeta/CD19-depleted stem cell transplant. The TCR originated in a female patient aged 2-10 years who had a stem cell transplant for Fanconi anemia, so the T cells may come from the graft donor. The CDR3 has the sequence CASSARGNYGYTF. Read as DNA, the sequence is TGTGCCAGCAGTGCCCGGGGGAACTATGGCTACACCTTC.